Presented here are 26 T cell receptor beta chains from one specimen sequenced in a study of cytomegalovirus exposure and HLA in healthy donors. Use of 60 Vbeta and 13 Jbeta primers characterized the PCR. Only in-frame clones appear in the TCRdb table, and some are missing; sequencing was by immunoSEQ multiplex PCR. The repertoire consists of roughly 120,000 clones, with around 80% occurring once and the leading ten covering around a fifth. Material: PBMCs. Receptor source: a man aged 25 to 40 in good health and CMV-seropositive.

The DNA of the CDR3 is TGCGCCAGCAGCCGGGATGGGACAGGGACCCCGAATTCACCCCTCCACTTT. Translating gives CASSRDGTGTPNSPLHF. This chain uses TRBV5-1 with TRBJ1-6, with 9 bases fitting TRBD1. V was pared by 4 bases and J by 7 bases, with 12 bases of the junction left unmatched. The CDR3 totals 17 residues. The germline V gene encodes CDR1 SGHRS and CDR2 YFSETQ. The full variable domain, in which reference TRBV5-1 and TRBJ1-6 provide the parts outside the CDR3, is KAGVTQTPRYLIKTRGQQVTLSCSPISGHRSVSWYQQTPGQGLQFLFEYFSETQRNKGNFPGRFSGRQFSNSRSEMNVSTLELGDSALYLCASSRDGTGTPNSPLHFGNGTRLTVT.

This clone was seen more than once but under ten times. The genes are TRBV28 and TRBJ2-2, with 7 bases identical to TRBD2. This CDR3 spans 13 amino acids. The trim removed 6 bases at V and 7 bases at J, leaving 5 bases unmatched. Per the germline V gene, CDR1 is MDHEN and CDR2 is SYDVKM. In DNA, the CDR3 is TGTGCCAGCAGCAGCGGGACTGACGGGGAGCTGTTTTTT. Protein product: CASSSGTDGELFF.

This chain connects TRBV27 to TRBJ2-1; maybe TRBD2 (6 bases). Trimming took 5 bases from V and 2 from J, leaving 16 bases between them. The CDR3 covers 16 residues. Per the germline V gene, CDR1 is MNHEY and CDR2 is SMNVEV (reference sequence). The CDR3 region is CASSPPGGIAYNEQFF. In DNA form, the CDR3 reads TGTGCCAGCAGTCCCCCAGGCGGGATCGCCTACAATGAGCAGTTCTTC.

V and J are TRBV14 and TRBJ2-2, with D possibly being TRBD1 (5 bases). The ends were cut back, 4 bases at V and 3 bases at J, with 18 bases in the middle. The V gene's germline CDR1 is SGHDN and CDR2 FVKESK. This CDR3 is built from 17 residues. The CDR3 coding sequence is TGTGCCAGCAGCCCCTTCCCGGCTAGGGGCTACACCGGGGAGCTGTTTTTT. Its translation: CASSPFPARGYTGELFF.

This chain uses TRBV5-1 with TRBJ1-2; possibly TRBD1 for D (6 bases). Germline loops: CDR1 SGHRS, CDR2 YFSETQ. The V gene lost 4 bases and the J gene lost 2 bases, with 12 bases spanning the gap. This CDR3 is built from 14 residues. CDR3 DNA: TGCGCCAGCAGCCGGGGGGCCGGGAACTATGGCTACACCTTC. Translation gives CASSRGAGNYGYTF.

The chain joins TRBV12-5 to TRBJ1-2, with TRBD1 identical over 7 bases. J gave up 3 bases and V 6 bases, and 13 bases lay outside the gene matches. The CDR3 sequence is 16 residues long. Germline V CDR1 and CDR2: LGHNT, FRNRAP. CDR3 nucleotide sequence: TGTGCTAGTGGCCTGGACAGGAACCTGATCTACTATGGCTACACCTTC. It codes for CASGLDRNLIYYGYTF. Variable domain in full (rest from reference TRBV12-5 and TRBJ1-2): DARVTQTPRHKVTEMGQEVTMRCQPILGHNTVFWYRQTMMQGLELLAYFRNRAPLDDSGMPKDRFSAEMPDATLATLKIQPSEPRDSAVYFCASGLDRNLIYYGYTFGSGTRLTVV.

The V gene is TRBV4-1, the J gene TRBJ1-2; D unresolved. Trimming cost V 2 bases and J 1 base, with 8 bases left between them. Germline-derived CDR1 and CDR2 are MGHRA and YSYEKL. The CDR3 sequence is 14 residues long. This chain's CDR3 is CASSQLRSNYGYTF. CDR3 DNA sequence: TGCGCCAGCAGCCAATTGAGGAGTAACTATGGCTACACCTTC.

This sequence joins TRBV11-3 and TRBJ2-2; D is perhaps TRBD1 (6 bases). The germline V and J ends were trimmed by 5 bases and 7 bases, with 14 bases remaining between them. The CDR3 is made up of 14 amino acids. Germline CDR1 is SGHNT and CDR2 is YENEEA. CDR3 coding DNA: TGTGCCAGCAGCCCGGACAGCAGATTCGGGGAGCTGTTTTTT. Protein sequence: CASSPDSRFGELFF.

The chain has TRBV6-5 and TRBJ2-1; D is uncertain. This CDR3 region has 14 residues. V was clipped by 5 bases and J by 7 bases, with 15 bases between them. CDR1 is MNHEY, CDR2 SVGAGI, per germline. CDR3 sequence reads: CASSAHSTGNEQFF. CDR3 sequence (DNA): TGTGCCAGCAGTGCCCACTCTACCGGGAATGAGCAGTTCTTC.

The genes are TRBV7-2 and TRBJ2-5; 9 bases align to TRBD2. Germline assignment: CDR1 SGHTA and CDR2 FQGNSA. The V and J ends lost 1 base and 5 bases, in that order; junction bases with no gene match: 8. The CDR3 runs to 16 residues. The CDR3 nucleotides are TGTGCCAGCAGCTTAGGTGTCAGCGCGGGGGGGGAGACCCAGTACTTC. This codes for CASSLGVSAGGETQYF.

The genes are TRBV6-1 and TRBJ2-3, with 10 bases aligning to TRBD2. V lost 6 bases, J lost 7 bases, and 7 bases stayed unmatched. The CDR3 length is 14 residues. Looked up from germline, CDR1 is MNHNS and CDR2 is SASEGT. Here the CDR3 DNA reads TGTGCCAGCAGATCCGGGACTAGCGCCTATACGCAGTATTTT. Its translation is CASRSGTSAYTQYF.

The rearrangement joins TRBV6-1 to TRBJ2-7, with 10 bases identical to TRBD1. The germline gives CDR1 MNHNS, CDR2 SASEGT. Trimming cost V 1 base and J 5 bases; bases outside gene matches: 5. This CDR3 is 15 amino acids long. The CDR3: CASSEVGTGVHEQYF. DNA for the CDR3: TGTGCCAGCAGTGAAGTAGGGACAGGGGTACACGAGCAGTACTTC.

In DNA form, the CDR3 reads TGTGCCAGCAGCTTCCGCGGGACCCACGAGCAGTACTTC. This translates into CASSFRGTHEQYF. The chain recombines TRBV13 with TRBJ2-7, with D possibly TRBD2 on 6 matching bases. Trimming stripped 3 bases from V and 5 bases from J, with 11 bases between. Germline CDR1 and CDR2: PRHDT and FYEKMQ (reference sequence). This CDR3 is built from 13 residues.

The table lists this clone with a few counts. The V call is TRBV2, the J call TRBJ1-5; D is undetermined. CDR1 SNHLY and CDR2 FYNNEI come from the germline V gene. V was cut by 6 bases and J by 7 bases, with 16 bases left in between. CDR3 length equals 14 residues. The CDR3 nucleotides read TGTGCCAGCAGCGACAAATTTCCGACGCAGCCCCAGCATTTT. Translated, it gives CASSDKFPTQPQHF. Filled out from reference TRBV2 and TRBJ1-5, the complete variable domain reads EPEVTQTPSHQVTQMGQEVILRCVPISNHLYFYWYRQILGQKVEFLVSFYNNEISEKSEIFDDQFSVERPDGSNFTLKIRSTKLEDSAMYFCASSDKFPTQPQHFGDGTRLSIL.

CDR3 DNA sequence: TGCGCCAGCAGCCAAGATTATGTCGCCGGGAGGGTCAATGAGCAGTTCTTC. Translated, it gives CASSQDYVAGRVNEQFF. The gene calls are TRBV4-1 and TRBJ2-1; 8 bases align to TRBD2. CDR1 and CDR2 (germline): MGHRA, YSYEKL. This CDR3 is 17 amino acids long. The V gene end was trimmed by 0 bases and the J gene end by 6 bases; junction bases not matched to a gene: 10.

Regarding this clone: Other DNA sequences of this sample code for an identical CDR3. V and J are TRBV27 and TRBJ2-7; 9 bases align to TRBD2. Germline V gene lookup returns CDR1 MNHEY and CDR2 SMNVEV (reference sequence). The CDR3 contains 16 residues. V gave up 2 bases and J gave up 7 bases; unmatched junction bases: 12. The CDR3 sequence is CASSLSGLAGPGEQYV. DNA of the CDR3: TGTGCCAGCAGTTTAAGTGGGCTAGCGGGACCTGGTGAGCAGTACGTC.

The chain links TRBV30 to TRBJ1-1, with TRBD1 matching 7 bases. The V gene end was trimmed by 5 bases and the J gene end by 10 bases; junction bases not matched to a gene: 10. In germline, CDR1 is GTSNPN, CDR2 SVGIG (reference sequence). The CDR3 spans 12 residues. CDR3: CAWEILQGRAFF. Here the CDR3 DNA reads TGTGCCTGGGAAATACTACAGGGGAGAGCTTTCTTT.

The chain has TRBV28 and TRBJ2-1; TRBD2 might be the D (6 bases). With 4 bases removed from V and 2 bases from J, the gap between germline ends came to 18 bases. This CDR3 is built from 17 residues. Germline V gives CDR1 MDHEN, CDR2 SYDVKM. CDR3 nucleotides: TGTGCCAGCAGTTCCGACAAGGCGGGACGAACCTACAATGAGCAGTTCTTC. Protein sequence: CASSSDKAGRTYNEQFF.

As regards this clone: This CDR3 is also generated by other DNA sequences in the sample. The V gene is TRBV5-1, the J gene TRBJ1-1, with a weak D call TRBD1 (5 bases). V was pared by 0 bases and J by 5 bases, with 11 bases between. CDR1 is SGHRS, CDR2 YFSETQ, per germline. CDR3 length equals 14 residues. CDR3 sequence (DNA): TGCGCCAGCAGCTTGGCCGGGGGGGGGACTGAAGCTTTCTTT. Protein: CASSLAGGGTEAFF.

This rearrangement joins TRBV5-1 to TRBJ2-3, with TRBD2 matching 7 bases. Per the germline V gene, CDR1 is SGHRS and CDR2 is YFSETQ. Unmatched junction bases numbered 7, after V lost 4 bases and J lost 2 bases. This CDR3 has 15 residues. CDR3 sequence reads: CASSMGGTFTDTQYF. Written as DNA, the CDR3 is TGCGCCAGCAGCATGGGGGGGACTTTCACAGATACGCAGTATTTT. The entire variable domain, with the rest obtained from reference TRBV5-1 and TRBJ2-3, is as follows: KAGVTQTPRYLIKTRGQQVTLSCSPISGHRSVSWYQQTPGQGLQFLFEYFSETQRNKGNFPGRFSGRQFSNSRSEMNVSTLELGDSALYLCASSMGGTFTDTQYFGPGTRLTVL.

V is TRBV11-1 and J is TRBJ2-3, with D maybe TRBD2 (5 bases). This CDR3 spans 15 amino acids. Germline lookup yields CDR1 SGHAT and CDR2 FQDESV (reference sequence). V was trimmed by 2 bases and J by 2 bases, leaving 11 bases between them. CDR3 region: CASSLSLTNTDTQYF. The CDR3 DNA follows: TGTGCCAGCAGCTTATCATTGACTAACACAGATACGCAGTATTTT.

The chain joins TRBV5-1 to TRBJ2-2; 7 bases fit TRBD1. Germline loops: CDR1 SGHRS, CDR2 YFSETQ. The CDR3 runs 16 residues. The J segment lost 7 bases and the V segment lost 4 bases, leaving 13 bases of the junction unmatched. This CDR3 reads CASSQRPKGAVGELFF. CDR3 in DNA: TGCGCCAGCAGCCAAAGACCAAAGGGGGCGGTCGGGGAGCTGTTTTTT. Full variable domain (rest looked up from reference TRBV5-1 and TRBJ2-2): KAGVTQTPRYLIKTRGQQVTLSCSPISGHRSVSWYQQTPGQGLQFLFEYFSETQRNKGNFPGRFSGRQFSNSRSEMNVSTLELGDSALYLCASSQRPKGAVGELFFGEGSRLTVL.

The gene calls are TRBV9 and TRBJ1-5, with 12 positions matching TRBD1. The germline gives CDR1 SGDLS, CDR2 YYNGEE. The CDR3 spans 16 residues. The junction had 8 bases not matched to a gene; V was cut back by 3 bases and J by 7 bases. CDR3 amino acids: CASSGGAGTGGQPQHF. The CDR3 DNA reads as TGTGCCAGCAGCGGAGGTGCCGGGACAGGGGGCCAGCCCCAGCATTTT.

The chain combines TRBV5-4 with TRBJ2-1; D may be TRBD1 (5 bases). Germline values: CDR1 SGHNT, CDR2 YYREEE (reference sequence). This CDR3 contains 12 residues. With 0 bases removed from V and 10 bases from J, the gap between germline ends came to 8 bases. As DNA, the CDR3 is TGTGCCAGCAGCTTGGGGGGCCGCGAGCAGTTCTTC. It encodes CASSLGGREQFF.

The CDR3 reads CSVQGSGNTIYF. The CDR3 DNA reads as TGCAGCGTCCAGGGTTCTGGAAACACCATATATTTT. The chain combines TRBV29-1 with TRBJ1-3; tentatively, D is TRBD1 (5 bases). In germline, CDR1 is SQVTM, CDR2 ANQGSEA. With 6 bases removed from V and 1 base from J, the gap between germline ends came to 7 bases. This CDR3 contains 12 residues.

There are a few counts of this clone. The CDR3 sequence: CASSSPWGGQYF. Here the CDR3 DNA reads TGTGCCAGCAGTTCCCCTTGGGGCGGGCAGTACTTC. The rearrangement uses TRBV6-5 and TRBJ2-7; TRBD1 might be the D (5 bases). This CDR3 comprises 12 residues. Trimming cost V 4 bases and J 9 bases, with 13 bases left between them. Germline CDR1 and CDR2: MNHEY and SVGAGI.